A selection of T cell receptor beta chains follows, all from one sample in a study of vaccination and CD4 T cells after COVID-19. TCRdb called the PCR reads again in MiXCR, with one record for every CDR3 protein. There are about 21,000 distinct CDR3 sequences in the sample; roughly 40% occur only once, and roughly 9.9% lies in the top ten. No antigens are known for them. Material: CD4+ T cells from blood, cultured in vitro, obtained about 7 months after SARS-CoV-2 vaccination. The receptors stem from a human donor who had recovered from COVID-19. Both conserved end residues are part of each CDR3. The D gene is left open where the match is weak. Part of the rows lack a size; the others show once, few, many or a class for expanded clones.

size | J | V | D | CDR3 | DNA
few | TRBJ2-3 | TRBV27 | TRBD2 | CATRGSGRDTQYF | TGTGCCACCCGAGGTAGCGGGAGAGATACGCAGTATTTT
. | TRBJ2-1 | TRBV7-3 | TRBD2 | CASSLGAGSANEQFF | TGTGCCAGCAGCTTAGGAGCGGGATCGGCCAATGAGCAGTTCTTC
few | TRBJ2-5 | TRBV7-8 | . | CASSLSRVETQYF | TGTGCCAGCAGCTTATCGAGAGTCGAGACCCAGTACTTC
. | TRBJ2-2 | TRBV2 | . | CASSPQGPGELFF | TGTGCCAGCAGCCCCCAGGGGCCCGGGGAGCTGTTTTTT
once | TRBJ2-5 | TRBV6-2/TRBV6-3 | . | CASTEGAFQETQYF | TGTGCCAGCACGGAGGGGGCGTTTCAAGAGACCCAGTACTTC
few | TRBJ2-1 | TRBV20-1 | . | CSARDKRHYNEQFF | TGCAGTGCTAGAGATAAACGTCATTACAATGAGCAGTTCTTC
. | TRBJ1-1 | TRBV28 | TRBD1 | CASSPRQGKGSHTEAFF | TGTGCCAGCAGTCCAAGACAGGGCAAAGGTAGCCACACTGAAGCTTTCTTT
. | TRBJ2-7 | TRBV27 | . | CASSLSGSGNEQYF | TGTGCCAGCAGTTTATCCGGGAGTGGCAACGAGCAGTACTTC
. | TRBJ1-2 | TRBV24-1 | . | CATSASWDYGYTF | TGTGCCACCAGTGCTTCGTGGGACTATGGCTACACCTTC
. | TRBJ2-7 | TRBV6-1 | TRBD2 | CASTTLAGNVYEQYF | TGTGCCAGCACGACTCTAGCGGGAAATGTCTACGAGCAGTACTTC
. | TRBJ2-5 | TRBV10-3 | TRBD1 | CAIRTAGGEETQYF | TGTGCCATCAGGACGGCAGGGGGAGAAGAGACCCAGTACTTC
. | TRBJ2-7 | TRBV20-1 | TRBD2 | CSARDSSSGTYEQYF | TGCAGTGCTAGAGATTCGTCTAGCGGGACCTACGAGCAGTACTTC
. | TRBJ1-1 | TRBV28 | . | CASSLSVNTEAFF | TGTGCCAGCAGTTTATCTGTGAACACTGAAGCTTTCTTT
few | TRBJ1-5 | TRBV6-2/TRBV6-3 | . | CASSYRQLNQPQHF | TGTGCCAGCAGTTACAGACAGCTCAATCAGCCCCAGCATTTT
. | TRBJ2-3 | TRBV7-2 | . | CASSSPGRGDTQYF | TGTGCCAGCAGCTCCCCAGGGCGAGGAGATACGCAGTATTTT
few | TRBJ1-2 | TRBV10-3 | . | CAISGTGNKDYGYTF | TGTGCCATCAGTGGTACGGGTAACAAGGACTATGGCTACACCTTC
. | TRBJ2-5 | TRBV20-1 | . | CSARLTGIQETQYF | TGCAGTGCTAGACTTACAGGGATACAAGAGACCCAGTACTTC
. | TRBJ2-7 | TRBV10-3 | TRBD2 | CAIRSASGYYEQYF | TGTGCCATCCGATCGGCTAGCGGGTACTACGAGCAGTACTTC
few | TRBJ1-2 | TRBV7-9 | . | CASSHAPNEDGYTF | TGTGCCAGCAGCCACGCGCCGAATGAGGATGGCTACACCTTC
few | TRBJ2-7 | TRBV7-2 | TRBD2 | CASSLTGGSGYEQYF | TGTGCCAGCAGCTTAACGGGCGGGAGCGGGTACGAGCAGTACTTC
. | TRBJ2-5 | TRBV2 | . | CASGRIETQYF | TGTGCCAGCGGGCGAATTGAGACCCAGTACTTC
. | TRBJ2-1 | TRBV7-9 | TRBD1 | CASSLGTEFYNEQFF | TGTGCCAGCAGCCTAGGGACAGAGTTCTACAATGAGCAGTTCTTC
few | TRBJ2-3 | TRBV6-1 | TRBD2 | CASSTSGGSTDTQYF | TGTGCCAGCAGTACAAGCGGGGGGAGCACAGATACGCAGTATTTT
. | TRBJ2-5 | TRBV5-4 | . | CASSPFGETQYF | TGTGCCAGCAGCCCTTTCGGAGAGACCCAGTACTTC
. | TRBJ1-5 | TRBV29-1 | . | CSAGWGAQPQHF | TGCAGCGCCGGGTGGGGTGCTCAGCCCCAGCATTTT
. | TRBJ2-7 | TRBV20-1 | . | CSPPPGDSYEQYF | TGCAGTCCTCCCCCAGGGGACTCCTACGAGCAGTACTTC
. | TRBJ2-6 | TRBV28 | . | CASSSSGAGANVLTF | TGTGCCAGCAGCTCCTCAGGGGCTGGGGCCAACGTCCTGACTTTC
. | TRBJ2-7 | TRBV2 | . | CASRGGTYEQYF | TGTGCCAGCAGGGGGGGTACCTACGAGCAGTACTTC
few | TRBJ2-5 | TRBV20-1 | TRBD2 | CSARHSGGEETQYF | TGCAGTGCTAGACATAGCGGGGGCGAAGAGACCCAGTACTTC
. | TRBJ2-3 | TRBV28 | . | CASSPGGARTDTQYF | TGTGCCAGCAGCCCCGGGGGCGCCCGCACAGATACGCAGTATTTT
few | TRBJ1-1 | TRBV20-1 | . | CSARTGNTEAFF | TGCAGTGCTAGAACAGGGAACACTGAAGCTTTCTTT
. | TRBJ1-6 | TRBV28 | . | CASSLDRNSPLHF | TGTGCCAGCAGTTTAGACAGGAATTCACCCCTCCACTTT
few | TRBJ2-3 | TRBV20-1 | . | CSASLSAGPGTQYF | TGCAGTGCTAGTTTGTCGGCGGGACCCGGTACGCAGTATTTT
. | TRBJ2-7 | TRBV6-1 | . | CASMGVAAYEQYF | TGTGCCAGCATGGGGGTGGCGGCCTACGAGCAGTACTTC
. | TRBJ2-1 | TRBV20-1 | . | CSARAGVIEEQFF | TGCAGTGCTAGAGCGGGAGTGATTGAGGAGCAGTTCTTC
. | TRBJ1-1 | TRBV6-1 | . | CASRQGPTEAFF | TGTGCCAGCAGACAGGGCCCCACTGAAGCTTTCTTT
. | TRBJ2-5 | TRBV6-4 | TRBD1 | CASSQFRGSEQETQYF | TGTGCCAGCAGTCAATTCAGGGGGTCGGAGCAAGAGACCCAGTACTTC
few | TRBJ2-3 | TRBV19 | . | CASRAGVTDTQYF | TGTGCCAGTAGGGCAGGGGTCACAGATACGCAGTATTTT
medium-sized | TRBJ2-5 | TRBV7-3 | . | CASSLSAAQETQYF | TGTGCCAGCAGCTTATCGGCAGCCCAAGAGACCCAGTACTTC
few | TRBJ1-5 | TRBV28 | TRBD1 | CASSLGQANWQPQHF | TGTGCCAGCAGTTTAGGACAGGCTAATTGGCAGCCCCAGCATTTT
once | TRBJ2-7 | TRBV4-2 | TRBD1 | CASSQDRASYEQYF | TGTGCCAGCAGCCAGGACAGGGCTTCCTACGAGCAGTACTTC
few | TRBJ2-1 | TRBV20-1 | . | CSAPILAPHNEQFF | TGCAGTGCTCCGATTCTAGCGCCTCACAATGAGCAGTTCTTC
. | TRBJ2-5 | TRBV6-5 | TRBD1 | CASSYSAGQGLGETQYF | TGTGCCAGCAGTTACTCTGCGGGACAGGGGTTAGGAGAGACCCAGTACTTC
. | TRBJ2-5 | TRBV2 | TRBD2 | CASSPGLAGGQETQYF | TGTGCCAGCAGCCCAGGACTAGCGGGAGGCCAAGAGACCCAGTACTTC
few | TRBJ1-6 | TRBV20-1 | TRBD1 | CSASVDRGWNSPLHF | TGCAGTGCTAGCGTCGACAGGGGATGGAATTCACCCCTCCACTTT
. | TRBJ1-6 | TRBV7-3 | TRBD1 | CASSQDRGPNSPLHF | TGTGCCAGCAGCCAGGACAGGGGTCCCAATTCACCCCTCCACTTT
. | TRBJ1-5 | TRBV28 | TRBD1 | CASSARTGSNQPQHF | TGTGCCAGCAGTGCAAGGACAGGGAGCAATCAGCCCCAGCATTTT
few | TRBJ1-1 | TRBV11-2 | . | CASSNTEAFF | TGTGCCAGCAGCAACACTGAAGCTTTCTTT
. | TRBJ2-3 | TRBV4-2 | TRBD2 | CASSQELREDTQYF | TGTGCCAGCAGCCAAGAGTTGCGGGAGGATACGCAGTATTTT
few | TRBJ2-3 | TRBV7-2 | . | CASSLSQSTDTQYF | TGTGCCAGCAGCTTGTCACAGAGCACAGATACGCAGTATTTT
few | TRBJ2-1 | TRBV20-1 | . | CSARDAGGALQYEQFF | TGCAGTGCTAGAGATGCTGGGGGGGCCCTACAATATGAGCAGTTCTTC
. | TRBJ2-1 | TRBV19 | TRBD1 | CASSGQRYNEQFF | TGTGCCAGCTCGGGACAGCGTTACAATGAGCAGTTCTTC
. | TRBJ1-1 | TRBV6-1 | TRBD1 | CASTGGAFGTEAFF | TGTGCCAGCACAGGGGGCGCCTTTGGCACTGAAGCTTTCTTT